This record looks at one T cell receptor (beta chain) sequence and its context. The antigen is not known. RNA transcripts provided the source from which TCR beta CDR3 regions were amplified. Using the HTBI primer set, a first-round RT-PCR was run on the TCR CDR3. TCRdb passed the multiplex PCR reads through MiXCR, listing each CDR3 protein once. Among fewer than 850,000 distinct CDR3 sequences listed, around 15% were seen once. The sample belongs to a study of T cells in Graves' hyperthyroidism and ophthalmopathy. Study results and limitations: Ophthalmopathy got predicted by the model a median about 6.5 months before its onset.

The germline V gene encodes CDR1 WNHNN and CDR2 SYGVQD (reference sequence). Trimming took off 6 bases at V and 5 bases at J, with 11 bases between the two ends. CDR3 length: 14 amino acids. In patients aged 18 to 65, hyperthyroidism was newly diagnosed, with duration under 2 months. Exclusion of patients followed from uncontrolled infection, other autoimmune disease, pregnancy or lactation. Diagnoses used clinical symptoms, serum thyroxine and TRAb, thyroid ultrasound and orbital computed tomography. This TCR was sampled from a man aged 45 to 65 with Graves' hyperthyroidism. Sequencing was done on a sample of blood. The rearrangement links TRBV10-1 to TRBJ1-6; no firm D call. The CDR3 loop reads CASSDGMNNSPLHF. CDR3 in DNA: TGCGCCAGCAGCGACGGAATGAATAATTCACCCCTCCACTTT.